This T cell receptor beta chain was sequenced for a study of breast tumors, draining lymph nodes, adjacent tissues (dated by TCRdb to about 2016). Turning to the overall study: Breast cancer patients provided tumor, adjacent nontumor tissue and axillary lymph nodes, and the study compared the TCR beta repertoires across these three sources. The study aimed to assess the relationships and possible T-cell exchange between tumor, surrounding tissue and draining lymph node repertoires in human breast cancer.

What the work shows at the level of the full study, not this receptor alone: Tumor T-cell repertoires showed less diversity than lymph node repertoires and more diversity than nontumor tissue repertoires, and tumor T-cell repertoires showed preferential V and J gene usage. In luminal-like breast cancer, tumor and nontumor tissue repertoires resembled each other significantly more than in basal-like breast cancer. The data were judged consistent with most tumor T cells deriving from the lymph node and then expanding within tumor tissue. The conclusion that tumor T cells originate in lymph nodes was presented as consistent with a hypothesis rather than as directly demonstrated.

Regarding this clonotype: Its binding antigen is unknown. No base qualities exist here, and no much larger clone lies one base off it.

The germline V gene encodes CDR1 SGHNT and CDR2 YYREEE (reference sequence). From its cysteine to its phenylalanine, the CDR3 spans 16 amino acids. The only DNA kept is the CDR3, 48 bases in frame from the first base. Trimming removed 4 bases from V and 2 bases from J; the gene matches leave 6 bases unexplained. Instrument on record: Illumina HiSeq 2000. TCR beta chain libraries were generated by multiplex PCR amplification. High-throughput sequencing was used to analyze the amplified TCR beta chain products. TCRdb handled the public reads itself, with Q25 trimming in fastp and clone calling in MiXCR, and kept productive beta chains. Rows matching on CDR3 protein sequence are summarized as one entry with the most common DNA and genes. A total of some 130,000 distinct CDR3 sequences appear in this sample, just under 20% of them only once. Of the sample, approximately 3.5% falls within the top ten clones.

Lymph node samples were obtained from the axillary draining lymph nodes of breast cancer patients. Rearrangement joined TRBV5-4 to TRBJ2-1; the junction holds 10 bases that match TRBD1. The TCR was taken from a female donor with breast cancer. Some clones in this sample may be carry-over from other donors' samples. The specimen was axillary lymph node tissue. CDR3 protein: CASSTRDRGTYNEQFF. DNA sequence: TGTGCCAGCAGCACCCGGGACAGGGGCACCTACAATGAGCAGTTCTTC. With the rest looked up from the reference TRBV5-4 and TRBJ2-1 genes rather than sequenced, the full variable domain is ETGVTQSPTHLIKTRGQQVTLRCSSQSGHNTVSWYQQALGQGPQFIFQYYREEENGRGNFPPRFSGLQFPNYSSELNVNALELDDSALYLCASSTRDRGTYNEQFFGPGTRLTVL.